This T cell receptor beta chain was captured in a study of blood T cell repertoires in COVID-19. The overall study: The study drew acute and convalescent COVID-19 samples from the United States, Italy and Spain. T cells, B-cell-depleted T cells, or PBMCs supplied cDNA or gDNA.

This CDR3 has 13 residues. The trim removed 3 bases at V and 7 bases at J, leaving 0 bases unmatched. As originally analysed: Quantification of nucleated cells was approximated via reference gene primer amplification. TCRdb's table, derived via immunoSEQ multiplex PCR, lists solely in-frame clones and lacks some. V, J and clone size are those of that table, while D and trimming were read from the DNA. The table includes about 150,000 clones, 82% detected once. The receptor was isolated from a human donor with acute or convalescent COVID-19. The donor label of this sample is uncertain. Material for sequencing was peripheral blood. The rearrangement joins TRBV12-3 or TRBV12-4 to TRBJ1-5; 10 bases are shared with TRBD1. CDR3: CASSLDRGQPQHF. CDR3 nucleotide sequence: TGTGCCAGCAGTTTGGACAGGGGGCAGCCCCAGCATTTT.